These 30 T cell receptor beta chains were all obtained from the same sample, sequenced in a study of CD8 T cell repertoires and HIV-1 epitope variants (dated by TCRdb to between 2020 and 2021). Libraries were constructed by the immunoSEQ multiplex PCR assay. The immuneACCESS repertoire file appears here via TCRdb, limited to in-frame rearrangements. These files lack a portion of the clones; in checked studies, under half of the deficit traces to unresolved V genes, and the cause of the others is not known. Recorded for this sample are about 4,700 clones; approximately 66% of them occurred a single time. Around two fifths of the sample comes from the top ten. These TCRs are of unknown antigen specificity. Sequences were obtained from cultured CD8+ T cells derived from PBMCs. The receptors shown here come from a male donor with HIV.

The J gene is TRBJ2-7, the V gene TRBV11-2, with TRBD2 matching over 8 bases. The CDR3 spans 17 residues. Germline loops: CDR1 SGHAT, CDR2 FQNNGV. The V gene end was trimmed by 1 base and the J gene end by 2 bases; junction bases not matched to a gene: 10. Written as DNA, the CDR3 is TGTGCCAGCAGCTTAGGCCCCGGACTAGCTCTAACCTACGAGCAGTACTTC. This encodes CASSLGPGLALTYEQYF.

V is TRBV10-3 and J is TRBJ2-1; D is undetermined. This CDR3 has 11 amino acids. Trimming left V 6 bases short and J 7 bases short, with 7 bases between. CDR1 ENHRY and CDR2 SYGVKD come from the germline V gene. This CDR3 is CAISAPNEQFF. DNA for the CDR3: TGTGCCATCAGCGCTCCAAATGAGCAGTTCTTC.

The genes are TRBV5-4 and TRBJ2-1; 8 nucleotides agree with TRBD2. CDR3 length: 16 amino acids. The germline V gene encodes CDR1 SGHNT and CDR2 YYREEE (reference sequence). With 3 bases clipped from V and 9 bases from J, the junction kept 14 bases outside the gene matches. CDR3 residues: CASSWGSSGSGTEQFF. The CDR3 DNA follows: TGTGCCAGCAGCTGGGGGTCCAGCGGGAGTGGTACTGAGCAGTTCTTC.

This clone was observed a single time. The rearrangement links TRBV6-5 to TRBJ2-1, with D perhaps TRBD1 (6 bases). The ends were cut back, 6 bases at V and 2 bases at J, with 14 bases in the middle. The CDR3 sequence is 15 residues long. From germline, CDR1 is MNHEY and CDR2 SVGAGI. CDR3 nucleotides: TGTGCCAGCAGCGATTCCGGGACACCCTACAATGAGCAGTTCTTC. It codes for CASSDSGTPYNEQFF.

The chain uses TRBV27 and TRBJ2-1, with TRBD2 as a possible D gene (7 bases). The V end lost 3 bases, the J end lost 3 bases, and 12 bases lay between the germline ends. In germline, CDR1 is MNHEY, CDR2 SMNVEV (reference sequence). CDR3 length equals 15 residues. The CDR3 sequence is CASSFSGGVYNEQFF. The DNA for the CDR3 is TGTGCCAGCAGTTTTTCGGGGGGCGTCTACAATGAGCAGTTCTTC.

This sequence joins TRBV7-9 and TRBJ2-1; weak D call: TRBD2 (5 bases). There are 13 residues in the CDR3. Germline loops: CDR1 SEHNR, CDR2 FQNEAQ (reference sequence). Trimming pared 5 bases from V and 8 bases from J, leaving 13 bases between. The CDR3 here is CASSPGSADEQFF. CDR3 sequence (DNA): TGTGCCAGCAGCCCTGGATCAGCGGATGAGCAGTTCTTC. Supplemented by reference TRBV7-9 and TRBJ2-1, the full variable domain reads DTGVSQNPRHKITKRGQNVTFRCDPISEHNRLYWYRQTLGQGPEFLTYFQNEAQLEKSRLLSDRFSAERPKGSFSTLEIQRTEQGDSAMYLCASSPGSADEQFFGPGTRLTVL.

The V call is TRBV6-1, the J call TRBJ2-5; 7 bases line up with TRBD2. The CDR3 has 12 amino acids. J gave up 9 bases and V 8 bases, and 9 bases lay outside the gene matches. Germline loops: CDR1 MNHNS, CDR2 SASEGT. The CDR3 loop is CASFRGGSAQYF. CDR3 nucleotides: TGTGCCAGCTTTAGGGGAGGGTCGGCCCAGTACTTC.

This sequence joins TRBV5-8 and TRBJ2-5; TRBD2 matches at 14 bases. J was trimmed by 4 bases and V by 4 bases; bases with no gene match: 6. This CDR3 spans 16 amino acids. Germline CDR1 reads SGHTS; CDR2 reads YDEGEE. CDR3 nucleotides: TGTGCCAGCAGCATAGGACTAGCGGGGGGACGAGAGACCCAGTACTTC. Translated: CASSIGLAGGRETQYF.

V and J are TRBV2 and TRBJ2-5, with a weak D call TRBD1 (6 bases). In germline, CDR1 is SNHLY, CDR2 FYNNEI. The CDR3 has 14 residues. Deletions cut 6 bases from V and 5 bases from J, with 16 bases between. The CDR3 bases are TGTGCCAGCAGAGACAGAGGGGGAATCGAGACCCAGTACTTC. As protein: CASRDRGGIETQYF.

CDR3 DNA sequence: TGTGCCAGCAGCCCTGGGACTACCTTTGAAGAGCAGTACTTC. The encoded protein is CASSPGTTFEEQYF. The chain joins TRBV5-4 to TRBJ2-5; 7 bases fit TRBD2. Germline V CDR1 and CDR2: SGHNT, YYREEE (reference sequence). J lost 11 bases, V lost 4 bases, and 14 bases had no gene match. This CDR3 is 14 amino acids long.

This clone was recorded a few times. The V call is TRBV28, the J call TRBJ1-1; D ambiguous. Per the germline V gene, CDR1 is MDHEN and CDR2 is SYDVKM. CDR3 size: 15 residues. Deletions cut 3 bases from V and 2 bases from J, with 13 bases between. The CDR3 loop reads CASSLRLVANTEAFF. The CDR3 DNA reads TGTGCCAGCAGTTTGCGGCTGGTAGCTAACACTGAAGCTTTCTTT.

This chain joins TRBV7-8 and TRBJ2-7; 7 bases map to TRBD1. Per germline, CDR1 SGHVS and CDR2 FQNEAQ. The CDR3 covers 14 residues. Trimming at V came to 2 bases and at J to 1 base, leaving 2 bases not matched to a gene. Written as DNA, the CDR3 is TGTGCCAGCAGCTTACGACAGGGATCCTACGAGCAGTACTTC. Translated: CASSLRQGSYEQYF.

Sample share makes this clone medium-sized. This chain joins TRBV15 and TRBJ2-5; D gene ambiguous. From germline, CDR1 is LNHNV and CDR2 YYDKDF (reference sequence). With 0 bases removed from V and 4 bases from J, the gap between germline ends came to 6 bases. The CDR3 is 13 residues long. The CDR3 loop is CATSRDRRETQYF. For the CDR3, the DNA is TGTGCCACCAGCAGAGATCGGAGAGAGACCCAGTACTTC.

The chain uses TRBV19 and TRBJ1-1; D remains ambiguous. The CDR3 spans 14 residues. The germline CDR1 and CDR2 sequences are LNHDA and SQIVND (reference sequence). The germline V and J ends were trimmed by 9 bases and 0 bases, with 14 bases remaining between them. Here the CDR3 DNA reads TGTGCCAGCCGCCCCGAGGCCATGAACACTGAAGCTTTCTTT. Its translation is CASRPEAMNTEAFF.

The chain has TRBV11-1 and TRBJ1-1, with D possibly TRBD1 on 5 matching bases. The CDR3 is 16 amino acids. V was cut by 2 bases and J by 1 base, with 14 bases left in between. Germline assignment: CDR1 SGHAT and CDR2 FQDESV (reference sequence). The CDR3 DNA reads TGTGCCAGCAGCTTATTTCCAGGGATGGCGAACACTGAAGCTTTCTTT. This encodes CASSLFPGMANTEAFF.

The CDR3 sequence: CAIRAGGFTEAFF. The CDR3 DNA sequence: TGTGCCATCAGGGCAGGGGGCTTCACTGAAGCTTTCTTT. The V call is TRBV10-3, the J call TRBJ1-1; 8 bases match TRBD1. CDR1 ENHRY and CDR2 SYGVKD come from the germline V gene. The CDR3 is 13 residues long. The V gene end was trimmed by 6 bases and the J gene end by 4 bases; junction bases not matched to a gene: 4.

This chain connects TRBV14 to TRBJ2-5; 7 bases are shared with TRBD1. Looked up from germline, CDR1 is SGHDN and CDR2 is FVKESK. This CDR3 has 15 amino acids. The V and J ends lost 2 bases and 3 bases, in that order; junction bases with no gene match: 6. The CDR3 here is CASSQPGTVEETQYF. The CDR3 DNA reads as TGTGCCAGCAGCCAACCCGGGACAGTCGAAGAGACCCAGTACTTC.

V is TRBV10-2 and J is TRBJ2-5, with D possibly TRBD1 on 6 matching bases. Germline assignment: CDR1 WSHSY and CDR2 SAAADI. The CDR3 length is 13 residues. Trimming took off 8 bases at V and 5 bases at J, with 15 bases between the two ends. The CDR3, as DNA: TGCGCCAGCTATAGGGGGAGCCGGGAGACCCAGTACTTC. It translates to CASYRGSRETQYF.

This sequence joins TRBV28 and TRBJ1-1, with D tentatively TRBD1 (6 bases). The CDR3 contains 13 residues. Germline values: CDR1 MDHEN, CDR2 SYDVKM. V was cut by 5 bases and J by 5 bases, with 12 bases left in between. CDR3 protein: CASSLDRRTEAFF. The CDR3 DNA reads as TGTGCCAGCAGTCTAGACAGGAGGACTGAAGCTTTCTTT.

As DNA, the CDR3 is TGCGCCAGCAGCTTGTACGGGACAGGGGATCAGCCCCAGCATTTT. Its protein product is CASSLYGTGDQPQHF. V is TRBV5-1 and J is TRBJ1-5; 10 bases are shared with TRBD1. The J segment lost 5 bases and the V segment lost 1 base, leaving 3 bases of the junction unmatched. The germline CDR1 and CDR2 sequences are SGHRS and YFSETQ. This CDR3 contains 15 residues.

The chain combines TRBV19 with TRBJ1-1; 10 bases line up with TRBD1. Per the germline V gene, CDR1 is LNHDA and CDR2 is SQIVND (reference sequence). The CDR3 runs 15 residues. V lost 4 bases and J lost 10; bases outside the gene matches: 12. DNA for the CDR3: TGTGCCAGTAGTACCAGACAGGGGGCAAAAGTGCGAGCTTTCTTT. This encodes CASSTRQGAKVRAFF.

This clone was recorded a few times. The gene calls are TRBV7-9 and TRBJ1-5; D is unresolved. V lost 1 base, J lost 4 bases, and 2 bases lay in between. The CDR3 is 12 residues long. Germline V CDR1 and CDR2: SEHNR, FQNEAQ (reference sequence). This CDR3 is CASSLGNQPQHF. The CDR3 bases are TGTGCCAGCAGCTTAGGGAATCAGCCCCAGCATTTT.

This chain links TRBV7-8 with TRBJ1-5, with D possibly being TRBD1 (5 bases). The V gene lost 3 bases and the J gene lost 3 bases, with 15 bases spanning the gap. The CDR3 spans 16 residues. CDR1 and CDR2 (germline): SGHVS, FQNEAQ. Here the CDR3 reads CASSFFNGALNQPQHF. Written as DNA, the CDR3 is TGTGCCAGCAGCTTTTTCAACGGGGCCCTCAATCAGCCCCAGCATTTT.

This clone showed up just a few times. The rearrangement links TRBV30 to TRBJ1-5; D unresolved. CDR3 length: 15 amino acids. In germline, CDR1 is GTSNPN, CDR2 SVGIG (reference sequence). The V and J ends lost 0 bases and 8 bases respectively, with 17 bases between them. The CDR3 nucleotides are TGTGCCTGGAGTGTAGGACCTTCTTCGTGGGAGCCCCAGCATTTT. Residues: CAWSVGPSSWEPQHF.

DNA of the CDR3: TGTGCCAGCAGCGTAGGGTGGGCCCTAAATCAGCCCCAGCATTTT. Residues: CASSVGWALNQPQHF. The V call is TRBV9, the J call TRBJ1-5, with unresolved D. Trimming removed 0 bases from V and 4 bases from J, with 11 bases in between. The CDR3 sequence is 15 residues long. Looked up from germline, CDR1 is SGDLS and CDR2 is YYNGEE.

V gene TRBV10-3 combines with J gene TRBJ2-1; D gene ambiguous. V was cut by 2 bases and J by 4 bases, with 6 bases left in between. This CDR3 region has 13 residues. Germline-derived CDR1 and CDR2 are ENHRY and SYGVKD. The CDR3 region is CAISEDLYNEQFF. In DNA, the CDR3 is TGTGCCATCAGTGAGGACCTATACAATGAGCAGTTCTTC.

The chain carries TRBV10-3 and TRBJ2-2; no clear D gene. Trimming left V 3 bases short and J 3 bases short, with 14 bases between. This CDR3 region has 16 residues. Germline V gene lookup returns CDR1 ENHRY and CDR2 SYGVKD. In DNA, the CDR3 is TGTGCCATCAGTGACGAGGTCCCTTCTGACACCGGGGAGCTGTTTTTT. The encoded protein is CAISDEVPSDTGELFF.

In its sample, this clone was seen a few times. This chain uses TRBV6-1 with TRBJ2-7, with 9 bases lining up with TRBD2. There are 14 residues in the CDR3. Germline V gene lookup returns CDR1 MNHNS and CDR2 SASEGT. Losses at the gene ends were 6 bases for V and 0 bases for J; bases not matched to a gene: 3. The DNA for the CDR3 is TGTGCCAGCAGCATAGCGGGGGACTCCTACGAGCAGTACTTC. Its protein product is CASSIAGDSYEQYF.

This clone showed up just a few times. The chain is built from TRBV7-9 and TRBJ2-7, with D unclear. This CDR3 has 11 residues. Germline CDR1 SEHNR, CDR2 FQNEAQ (reference sequence). V shed 5 bases and J shed 6 bases, with 8 bases lying between them. CDR3 in DNA: TGTGCCAGCAGCGTAGACATCGAGCAGTACTTC. Its protein is CASSVDIEQYF.

This chain uses TRBV7-2 with TRBJ2-1; 9 bases are a match to TRBD2. The V and J ends lost 2 bases and 6 bases, in that order; junction bases with no gene match: 5. CDR1 and CDR2 (germline): SGHTA, FQGNSA. The CDR3 covers 15 residues. The CDR3 loop reads CASSLIAGAVNEQFF. CDR3 DNA sequence: TGTGCCAGCAGCTTAATAGCGGGGGCCGTCAATGAGCAGTTCTTC.